This T cell receptor beta chain is drawn from a study of identifying expanded T cells in peripheral blood. Profiling relied on immunoSEQ multiplex PCR, and the TCRdb table lists in-frame clones only, not all of them. This sample has roughly 96,000 clones, with 88% found just once. This clone was recorded a few times. The CDR3 runs to 14 residues. Looked up from germline, CDR1 is LGHNA and CDR2 is YSLEER. V was shortened by 4 bases and J by 3 bases, with 9 bases between the two germline ends. The specimen was blood. This TCR was recovered from a person between 18 and 70 years old in good health. This chain uses TRBV4-3 with TRBJ2-2; D unresolved. CDR3 DNA sequence: TGCGCCAGCAGCCCCGGATCGGACACCGGGGAGCTGTTTTTT. It encodes CASSPGSDTGELFF.